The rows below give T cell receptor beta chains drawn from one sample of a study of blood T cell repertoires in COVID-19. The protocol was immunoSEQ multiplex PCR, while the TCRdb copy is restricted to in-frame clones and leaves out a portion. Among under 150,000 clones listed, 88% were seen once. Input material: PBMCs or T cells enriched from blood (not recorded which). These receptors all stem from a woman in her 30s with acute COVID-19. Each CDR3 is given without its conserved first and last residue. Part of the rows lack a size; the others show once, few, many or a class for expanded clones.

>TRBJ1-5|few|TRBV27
ASSLSRQGSGANQPQH
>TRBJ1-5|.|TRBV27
ASSLWGHSNQPQH
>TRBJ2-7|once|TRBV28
ASSPSFSGGFYEQY
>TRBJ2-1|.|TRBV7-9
ASSLALAGSHNEQF
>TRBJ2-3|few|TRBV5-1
ASSLGFGTGGTDTQY
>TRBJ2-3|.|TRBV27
ASSLSSSLDTQY
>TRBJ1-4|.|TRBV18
ASSPDRVTNEKLF
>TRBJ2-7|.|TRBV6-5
ASSWDSSYEQY
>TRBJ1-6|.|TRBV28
ASSPTGWDSPLH
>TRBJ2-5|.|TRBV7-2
ASSLALSRQETQY
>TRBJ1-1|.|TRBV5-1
ASSSRVLNTEAF
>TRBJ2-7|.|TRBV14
ASSQDIGAYEQY
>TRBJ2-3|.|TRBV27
ASSFTVVTDTQY
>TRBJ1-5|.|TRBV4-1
ASSHSGPGNQPQH
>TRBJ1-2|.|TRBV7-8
ASSLERGGYT
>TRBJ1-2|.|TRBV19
ASSTAVPGQGIGVYGYT
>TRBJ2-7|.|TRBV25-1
ASSEYSGTGSYEQY
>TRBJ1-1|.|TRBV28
ASWGVAGGTEAF
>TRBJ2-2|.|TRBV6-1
ASSDEYSLGELF
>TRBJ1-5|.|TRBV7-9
ASSFQGTGGYNQPQH
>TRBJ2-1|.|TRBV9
ASSVIGSANEQF
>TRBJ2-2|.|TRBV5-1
ASSLVGGGASTGELF
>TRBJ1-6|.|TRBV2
ASSGDRFGNSPLH
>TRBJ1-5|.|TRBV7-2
ASSSTSFGSQPQH
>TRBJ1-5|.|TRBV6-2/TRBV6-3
ASSLAGGSNQPQH
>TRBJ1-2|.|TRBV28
ASSLAPGNYGYT
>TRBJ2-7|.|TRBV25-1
ASSEPGGLREQY
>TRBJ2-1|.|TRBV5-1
ASTRTGGINEQF
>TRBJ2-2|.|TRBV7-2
ASSVQGGSGELF
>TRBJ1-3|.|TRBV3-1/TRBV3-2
ASSNGQGGNTIY
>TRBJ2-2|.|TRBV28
ASSPGPGRGNTGELF
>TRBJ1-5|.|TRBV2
ASRTTGISNQPQH
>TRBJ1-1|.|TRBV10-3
AISESAGRGNTEAF
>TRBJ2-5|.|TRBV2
ASSPRETQY
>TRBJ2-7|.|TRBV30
AWSVLTSGRVGSYEQY
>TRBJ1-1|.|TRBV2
ASRGGRMNTEAF
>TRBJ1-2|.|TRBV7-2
ASSLASREDGYT
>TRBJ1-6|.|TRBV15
ATSRDNSGSSYNSPLH
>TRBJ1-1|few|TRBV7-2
ASSPQGDTEAF